Listed below are T cell receptor beta chains from one sample, sequenced in a study of shared clonotypes between healthy human individuals. Clones were sequenced by immunoSEQ multiplex PCR, and TCRdb holds only the in-frame ones, with some missing. The sample includes about 2 million clones, roughly 94% of them seen just once. The sample consisted of naive CD8+ T cells sorted from blood. These receptor sequences come from a man between 18 and 35 years old in good health. Each CDR3 is given with its conserved first and last residue. Each record gives: V gene, J gene, CDR3 protein.

v_gene: TRBV4-1
j_gene: TRBJ1-5
CDR3aa: CASSQDGGHQPQHF

v_gene: TRBV7-7
j_gene: TRBJ2-7
CDR3aa: CASSLQPMGEQYF

v_gene: TRBV4-1
j_gene: TRBJ2-7
CDR3aa: CASSQVPDNSYEQYF

v_gene: TRBV13
j_gene: TRBJ2-7
CDR3aa: CASSSHGGSYEQYF

v_gene: TRBV11-2
j_gene: TRBJ1-1
CDR3aa: CASSLVVTNTEAFF

v_gene: TRBV13
j_gene: TRBJ2-1
CDR3aa: CASSSRLYNEQFF

v_gene: TRBV4-3
j_gene: TRBJ1-4
CDR3aa: CASSLWGDSLFF

v_gene: TRBV4-3
j_gene: TRBJ2-7
CDR3aa: CASSPLQGFSEQYF

v_gene: TRBV7-9
j_gene: TRBJ2-7
CDR3aa: CASSLSYGTVSYEQYF

v_gene: TRBV5-4
j_gene: TRBJ2-2
CDR3aa: CASSESSGELFF

v_gene: TRBV6-6
j_gene: TRBJ1-2
CDR3aa: CASETGGSGYTF

v_gene: TRBV6-7
j_gene: TRBJ2-7
CDR3aa: CASSDRGEDYEQYF

v_gene: TRBV28
j_gene: TRBJ2-5
CDR3aa: CASTRFVSPGPEETQYF

v_gene: TRBV4-1
j_gene: TRBJ2-7
CDR3aa: CASSQVQQGFPYEQYF

v_gene: TRBV4-1
j_gene: TRBJ2-1
CDR3aa: CASSLPAPNEQFF

v_gene: TRBV6-5
j_gene: TRBJ1-2
CDR3aa: CASSPGGGTSYTF

v_gene: TRBV9
j_gene: TRBJ2-5
CDR3aa: CASQGQNQETQYF

v_gene: TRBV6-5
j_gene: TRBJ1-6
CDR3aa: CASSPSWGGNSPLHF

v_gene: TRBV4-1
j_gene: TRBJ2-7
CDR3aa: CASSQGGYYEQYF

v_gene: TRBV11-2
j_gene: TRBJ2-7
CDR3aa: CASSLGGMGPAGNEQYF

v_gene: TRBV4-1
j_gene: TRBJ2-7
CDR3aa: CASSQGVGDLGYEQYF

v_gene: TRBV2
j_gene: TRBJ2-6
CDR3aa: CASSEASGANVLTF

v_gene: TRBV11-2
j_gene: TRBJ1-1
CDR3aa: CASSLDFLSEAFF

v_gene: TRBV4-1
j_gene: TRBJ2-7
CDR3aa: CASSQLLAGGSYEQYF

v_gene: TRBV2
j_gene: TRBJ2-7
CDR3aa: CASSGGGIYEQYF

v_gene: TRBV5-1
j_gene: TRBJ2-7
CDR3aa: CASSFAPDPTYEQYF

v_gene: TRBV5-8
j_gene: TRBJ2-7
CDR3aa: CASSFDHRTGHLYEQYF

v_gene: TRBV27
j_gene: TRBJ1-6
CDR3aa: CASSQPPARTGDSPLHF

v_gene: TRBV9
j_gene: TRBJ2-7
CDR3aa: CASSANPDSSSYEQYF

v_gene: TRBV7-9
j_gene: TRBJ2-6
CDR3aa: CASSLVSGANVLTF

v_gene: TRBV6-1
j_gene: TRBJ2-3
CDR3aa: CASLGLALDTQYF